This TCR beta chain was sequenced during a study of T-cell reconstitution after alpha-beta-depleted transplantation in children. General study findings and limits: Several hundred expanded graft clones reportedly were the source of alpha-beta T cells about two months after transplant.

Germline CDR1 is SGHAT and CDR2 is FQNNGV. The CDR3 loop spans 10 amino acids. This clonotype was seen a handful of times. No antigen is known for it. A junction end diverges from the germline sequence, so it may reflect a read error. The library targeted TCRbeta and was prepared with unique molecular identifiers. Each CDR3 protein gets one entry after TCRdb re-called the PCR reads with MiXCR. The sample has fewer than 550,000 distinct CDR3 sequences, roughly 15% seen once; the top ten hold around 30%. V is TRBV11-2 and J is TRBJ2-2, with D possibly being TRBD2 (6 bases). The sequenced sample was PBMCs, mostly from graft donor cells, obtained 360 days after TCRalphabeta/CD19-depleted stem cell transplant. This sequence was found in a boy under two years old who had a stem cell transplant for Wiskott-Aldrich syndrome, so the T cells may come from the graft donor. CDR3 coding DNA: TGTGCCAGCAGCCCCGGGGGGCTGTTTTTT. Protein: CASSPGGLFF. Together with reference TRBV11-2 and TRBJ2-2, the CDR3 gives the full variable domain: EAGVAQSPRYKIIEKRQSVAFWCNPISGHATLYWYQQILGQGPKLLIQFQNNGVVDDSQLPKDRFSAERLKGVDSTLKIQPAKLEDSAVYLCASSPGGLFFGEGSRLTVL.